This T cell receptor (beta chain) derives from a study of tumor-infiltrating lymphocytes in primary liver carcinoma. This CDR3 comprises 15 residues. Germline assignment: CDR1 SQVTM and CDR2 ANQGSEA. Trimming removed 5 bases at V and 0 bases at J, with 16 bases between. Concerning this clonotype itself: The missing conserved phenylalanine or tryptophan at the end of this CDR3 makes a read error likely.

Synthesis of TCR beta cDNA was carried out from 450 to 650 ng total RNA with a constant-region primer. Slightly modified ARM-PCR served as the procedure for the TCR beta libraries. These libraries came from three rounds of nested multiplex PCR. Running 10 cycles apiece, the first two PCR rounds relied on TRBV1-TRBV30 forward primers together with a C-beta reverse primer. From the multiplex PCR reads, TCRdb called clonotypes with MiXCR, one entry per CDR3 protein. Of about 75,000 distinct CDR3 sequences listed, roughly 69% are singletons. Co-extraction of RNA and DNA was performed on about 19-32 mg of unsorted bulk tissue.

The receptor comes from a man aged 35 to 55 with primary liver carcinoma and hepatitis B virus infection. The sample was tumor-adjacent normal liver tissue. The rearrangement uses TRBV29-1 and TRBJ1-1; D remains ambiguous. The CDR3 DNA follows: TGCAGCGTTCGGGCGGGGTGGGAAATGAACACTGAAGCTTTCTCT. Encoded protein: CSVRAGWEMNTEAFS.